The rows below give T cell receptor beta chains drawn from one sample of a study of T cells after yellow fever vaccination. One entry per CDR3 protein results from TCRdb running MiXCR on the 5' RACE reads. The repertoire holds 150,000 to 200,000 distinct CDR3 sequences, 11% seen once, with less than 40% in the top ten. Sequences were derived from CD8+ T cells sorted from PBMCs, sampled 15 days after the yellow fever booster vaccination. All receptors come from a man aged 18-30 years who received the YFV17D yellow fever vaccine. Each CDR3 is given with its conserved first and last residue. D genes are given only for firm matches. Rows give clone size only sometimes, using once, few, many, or a class for an expanded clone.

NA	14	TRBV19	NA	TRBJ2-1	CASSIGGVINEQFF	TGTGCCAGTAGTATAGGGGGGGTTATCAATGAGCAGTTCTTC
few	14	TRBV15	NA	TRBJ1-5	CATSRDLSNQPQHF	TGTGCCACCAGCAGAGATCTGAGCAATCAGCCCCAGCATTTT
NA	13	TRBV29-1	NA	TRBJ2-7	CSVGTGHTYEQYF	TGCAGCGTTGGCACAGGGCATACCTACGAGCAGTACTTC
few	15	TRBV29-1	NA	TRBJ2-5	CSVERGRGRKETQYF	TGCAGCGTTGAAAGAGGCAGGGGCCGAAAAGAGACCCAGTACTTC
few	21	TRBV7-9	TRBD2	TRBJ2-3	CASSLQLWTSGPQVLTDTQYF	TGTGCCAGCAGCTTACAACTCTGGACTAGCGGACCACAAGTCCTCACAGATACGCAGTATTTT
many	17	TRBV5-5	TRBD2	TRBJ2-3	CASSLWLAGEGTDTQYF	TGTGCCAGCAGCTTGTGGCTAGCGGGGGAAGGCACAGATACGCAGTATTTT
NA	13	TRBV12-3/TRBV12-4	NA	TRBJ1-1	CATSGRANTEAFF	TGTGCCACCTCAGGTCGGGCGAACACTGAAGCTTTCTTT
few	14	TRBV10-3	NA	TRBJ1-1	CAISDGLGGIKAFF	TGTGCCATCAGTGATGGTCTCGGGGGAATAAAAGCTTTCTTT
NA	15	TRBV4-1	NA	TRBJ2-2	CASSQGRGGFGELFF	TGCGCCAGCAGCCAAGGCAGGGGAGGATTCGGGGAGCTGTTTTTT
few	12	TRBV12-3/TRBV12-4	TRBD1	TRBJ1-1	CASSLTGGLAFF	TGTGCCAGCAGTCTAACAGGGGGGCTAGCTTTCTTT
NA	17	TRBV11-2	NA	TRBJ2-1	CASSSRAGSSSYNEQFF	TGTGCCAGCAGCTCGAGGGCTGGCTCTAGCTCCTACAATGAGCAGTTCTTC
NA	16	TRBV6-2/TRBV6-3	TRBD2	TRBJ2-1	CASSWLAGGPTDEQFF	TGTGCCAGCAGTTGGTTAGCGGGGGGCCCCACGGATGAGCAGTTCTTC
few	17	TRBV7-9	TRBD2	TRBJ2-1	CASSLGRIAGSYNEQFF	TGTGCCAGCAGCTTAGGGAGGATAGCGGGATCTTACAATGAGCAGTTCTTC
NA	15	TRBV6-2/TRBV6-3	TRBD2	TRBJ2-2	CASSRAGGPAGELFF	TGTGCCAGCAGTCGCGCGGGGGGGCCCGCCGGGGAGCTGTTTTTT
many	14	TRBV20-1	NA	TRBJ1-2	CSARVLGGVRGYTF	TGCAGTGCTAGAGTCCTGGGGGGGGTACGAGGCTACACCTTC
few	14	TRBV20-1	NA	TRBJ1-1	CSARPRGGNTEAFF	TGCAGTGCTAGACCCCGAGGCGGGAACACTGAAGCTTTCTTT
few	13	TRBV28	TRBD1	TRBJ1-2	CASSPTTGFGYTF	TGTGCCAGCAGCCCCACGACAGGGTTTGGCTACACCTTC
few	15	TRBV7-2	TRBD1	TRBJ1-1	CASSPGDRVTTEAFF	TGTGCCAGCAGCCCCGGGGACAGGGTGACTACTGAAGCTTTCTTT
few	17	TRBV4-3	NA	TRBJ2-4	CASSQQRVGGKKNIQYF	TGCGCCAGCAGCCAACAACGGGTCGGCGGGAAAAAAAACATTCAGTACTTC
many	14	TRBV7-9	TRBD1	TRBJ2-2	CASKRTGANGELFF	TGTGCCAGCAAACGGACAGGGGCGAACGGGGAGCTGTTTTTT
NA	13	TRBV27	NA	TRBJ1-1	CASSLVRGTEAFF	TGTGCCAGCAGTTTAGTGCGGGGCACTGAAGCTTTCTTT
NA	14	TRBV29-1	TRBD1	TRBJ1-1	CSVEEGSGGTEAFF	TGCAGCGTTGAAGAGGGGTCAGGGGGCACTGAAGCTTTCTTT
few	15	TRBV29-1	TRBD1	TRBJ1-1	CSAFRDRGMNTEAFF	TGCAGCGCTTTCCGGGACAGGGGAATGAACACTGAAGCTTTCTTT
few	14	TRBV7-9	NA	TRBJ1-2	CASSLDSSNYGYTF	TGTGCCAGCAGCTTGGACAGCTCTAACTATGGCTACACCTTC
NA	15	TRBV12-3/TRBV12-4	TRBD2	TRBJ2-1	CASTLVLAGENEQFF	TGTGCCAGCACCCTTGTGCTAGCGGGGGAAAATGAGCAGTTCTTC
few	14	TRBV6-5	NA	TRBJ2-1	CATRTGRAWNEQFF	TGTGCCACTCGCACCGGCAGGGCATGGAATGAGCAGTTCTTC
NA	15	TRBV5-3	NA	TRBJ1-1	CARSLCRGPGTEAFF	TGTGCCAGAAGCTTGTGCAGGGGCCCGGGAACTGAAGCTTTCTTT
few	15	TRBV29-1	TRBD2	TRBJ2-2	CSVEAPRGTSGELFF	TGCAGCGTTGAAGCACCGCGGGGGACCTCCGGGGAGCTGTTTTTT
few	15	TRBV9	TRBD1	TRBJ2-1	CASSRQGLPDNEQFF	TGTGCCAGCAGTCGACAGGGCCTGCCTGACAATGAGCAGTTCTTC
few	14	TRBV2	NA	TRBJ2-3	CASSDPGAGDTQYF	TGTGCCAGCAGTGATCCGGGGGCCGGGGATACGCAGTATTTT
few	15	TRBV5-4	TRBD1	TRBJ2-3	CASRYRDRARDTQYF	TGTGCCAGCAGATACCGGGACAGGGCCCGGGATACGCAGTATTTT
many	12	TRBV12-3/TRBV12-4	NA	TRBJ2-1	CASSNSYNEQFF	TGTGCCAGCAGTAACAGTTACAATGAGCAGTTCTTC
few	16	TRBV7-2	TRBD1	TRBJ1-4	CASSWGTGVKNEKLFF	TGTGCCAGCAGCTGGGGGACAGGGGTGAAAAATGAAAAACTGTTTTTT
NA	17	TRBV7-6	NA	TRBJ2-3	CASSLEKGHIRTDTQYF	TGTGCCAGCAGCTTAGAGAAGGGACACATCCGCACAGATACGCAGTATTTT
many	14	TRBV4-1	NA	TRBJ2-5	CASSHLGGKETQYF	TGCGCCAGCAGCCACCTAGGGGGAAAAGAGACCCAGTACTTC
many	16	TRBV4-2	TRBD2	TRBJ2-1	CASSQDGTSGYNEQFF	TGTGCCAGCAGCCAAGATGGGACTAGCGGCTACAATGAGCAGTTCTTC